Included here is one T cell receptor (beta chain) sequence, with context. No antigen is known for it. The data were obtained in a study of T cell responses to AZD1222 COVID-19 vaccine. Libraries were prepared by immunoSEQ multiplex PCR; TCRdb keeps only in-frame clonotypes and omits some of them. Among around 100,000 clones listed, around nine tenths were seen once. The CDR3 has 17 amino acids. Germline V gene lookup returns CDR1 MNHEY and CDR2 SMNVEV (reference sequence). V lost 2 bases and J 7 bases, leaving 20 bases between the germline ends. Broader study findings: Sampling captured repertoires only after the peak T cell response.

This material consisted of peripheral blood, taken on day 0 of AZD1222 vaccination. V usage is TRBV27 and J usage is TRBJ2-2, with D possibly matching TRBD2 (6 bases). The source of this sequence is an adult in good health. The CDR3 here is CASSLELAREVGGELFF. CDR3 nucleotide sequence: TGTGCCAGCAGTTTAGAGCTAGCGAGAGAAGTTGGCGGGGAGCTGTTTTTT.